This T cell receptor (beta chain) was captured by sequencing in a study of cytomegalovirus exposure and HLA in healthy donors. The V and J ends lost 4 bases and 0 bases, in that order; junction bases with no gene match: 6. This CDR3 is 15 amino acids long. Germline CDR1 SGHNT, CDR2 YYREEE (reference sequence). Healthy individuals who donated bone marrow served as the donors. A remark on this clone: Its specificity is not known.

Whole-study findings and limits: The HLA-A and HLA-B alleles of most subjects were reportedly predicted accurately from TCR beta sequences. Donors were assumed by presence/absence analyses to have roughly uniform sequencing depth. Only CMV serostatus was available as immune exposure information.

13 Jbeta primers and 60 Vbeta primers were used for the PCR. Measured with immunoSEQ multiplex PCR; TCRdb has only the in-frame clones, and not every one. The sample consists of 150,000 to 200,000 clones, roughly 87% of them appearing once. This sequence originates from a man in his forties in good health and CMV-seronegative. The gene calls are TRBV5-4 and TRBJ2-7; 8 bases fit TRBD2. Sequences were obtained from PBMCs. CDR3 residues: CASSQTSGSSYEQYF. The CDR3 DNA sequence: TGTGCCAGCAGCCAAACTAGCGGAAGCTCCTACGAGCAGTACTTC. Based on the CDR3 plus reference TRBV5-4 and TRBJ2-7, the full variable domain is ETGVTQSPTHLIKTRGQQVTLRCSSQSGHNTVSWYQQALGQGPQFIFQYYREEENGRGNFPPRFSGLQFPNYSSELNVNALELDDSALYLCASSQTSGSSYEQYFGPGTRLTVT.